Presented here are 17 T cell receptor beta chains from one specimen sequenced in a study of cytomegalovirus exposure and HLA in healthy donors. The primer mix had 60 Vbeta and 13 Jbeta primers. Profiling relied on immunoSEQ multiplex PCR, and the TCRdb table lists in-frame clones only, not all of them. The data hold about 180,000 clones, with roughly 78% observed a single time. The sequencing input was PBMCs. The source of these receptors is a woman in her forties in good health and CMV-seronegative.

The chain carries TRBV5-1 and TRBJ2-6; a weak D match, TRBD2 (6 bases). The ends were cut back, 2 bases at V and 5 bases at J, with 11 bases in the middle. There are 15 residues in the CDR3. The V gene's germline CDR1 is SGHRS and CDR2 YFSETQ. CDR3: CASSLGGDWANVLTF. The CDR3 bases are TGCGCCAGCAGCTTAGGAGGGGACTGGGCCAACGTCCTGACTTTC.

CDR3 residues: CASSTNTEAFF. CDR3 nucleotides: TGTGCCAGCAGCACAAACACTGAAGCTTTCTTT. This rearrangement joins TRBV11-3 to TRBJ1-1, with D hard to call. Trimming removed 5 bases at V and 2 bases at J, with 3 bases between. The germline gives CDR1 SGHNT, CDR2 YENEEA. CDR3 length equals 11 residues.

This clone has a handful of counts. The J gene is TRBJ2-1, the V gene TRBV2; a weak D match, TRBD2 (6 bases). This CDR3 spans 13 amino acids. Germline V gene lookup returns CDR1 SNHLY and CDR2 FYNNEI. V was trimmed by 4 bases and J by 6 bases, leaving 10 bases between them. CDR3 bases: TGTGCCAGCAGTGGTAATAGCGGCAATGAGCAGTTCTTC. This translates into CASSGNSGNEQFF.

The rearrangement links TRBV9 to TRBJ1-1; D possibly corresponds to TRBD1 (5 bases). This CDR3 contains 15 residues. Between the trimmed V and J ends, which lost 3 bases and 1 base, there was a span of 13 bases. Per the germline V gene, CDR1 is SGDLS and CDR2 is YYNGEE. DNA for the CDR3: TGTGCCAGCAGCGCAGCCGGGACTCAGAACACTGAAGCTTTCTTT. This sequence encodes CASSAAGTQNTEAFF.

The chain carries TRBV6-5 and TRBJ1-2, with D unclear. The germline V gene encodes CDR1 MNHEY and CDR2 SVGAGI. The CDR3 runs to 12 residues. V was shortened by 2 bases and J by 8 bases, with 9 bases between the two germline ends. The CDR3 protein is CASSYRGGGYTF. The CDR3 bases are TGTGCCAGCAGTTACCGGGGTGGCGGCTACACCTTC.

This chain links TRBV4-1 with TRBJ1-2; D is unresolved. V dropped 1 base and J dropped 5 bases, with 17 bases sitting between them. The CDR3 length is 16 residues. In germline, CDR1 is MGHRA, CDR2 YSYEKL. DNA of the CDR3: TGCGCCAGCAGCCAAGTCATGGGCAGAAGGGAGTATGGCTACACCTTC. Translated, it gives CASSQVMGRREYGYTF.

The genes are TRBV30 and TRBJ1-5; perhaps TRBD1 as D (6 bases). There are 16 residues in the CDR3. With 0 bases removed from V and 4 bases from J, the gap between germline ends came to 16 bases. Germline CDR1 reads GTSNPN; CDR2 reads SVGIG (reference sequence). The CDR3 region has the DNA TGTGCCTGGAGTGTACTAGGGGGTCAGGGGAATCAGCCCCAGCATTTT. Translated: CAWSVLGGQGNQPQHF.

In DNA form, the CDR3 reads TGTGCCAGCTCACCGAGGGAGAAATCCTTGAACACTGAAGCTTTCTTT. As protein: CASSPREKSLNTEAFF. The chain recombines TRBV18 with TRBJ1-1; no clear D. Germline V gives CDR1 KGHSH, CDR2 LQKENI. The CDR3 has 16 residues. Trimming took 3 bases from V and 0 from J, leaving 14 bases between them.

This chain joins TRBV19 and TRBJ1-5; 11 bases fit TRBD1. CDR1 LNHDA and CDR2 SQIVND come from the germline V gene (reference sequence). V shed 7 bases and J 3 bases; nucleotides not matched to a gene: 11. The CDR3 extends over 17 amino acids. The CDR3 loop reads CASTLSRTGGFNQPQHF. The CDR3 nucleotides read TGTGCCAGTACCCTATCTAGGACAGGGGGCTTCAATCAGCCCCAGCATTTT.

This chain connects TRBV9 to TRBJ2-5; 7 bases agree with TRBD1. Germline CDR1 is SGDLS and CDR2 is YYNGEE. The CDR3 extends over 16 amino acids. The V and J ends lost 0 bases and 0 bases, in that order; junction bases with no gene match: 5. CDR3 sequence reads: CASSVGLGQDQETQYF. For the CDR3, the DNA is TGTGCCAGCAGCGTAGGCTTAGGACAGGACCAAGAGACCCAGTACTTC.

The CDR3 nucleotides read TGTGCCAGCAGTTCCCGGGGGAGGGCGGGATTCTATGGCTACACCTTC. Protein: CASSSRGRAGFYGYTF. The V call is TRBV27, the J call TRBJ1-2, with a possible D match to TRBD1 (5 bases). CDR3 size: 16 residues. Germline V gene lookup returns CDR1 MNHEY and CDR2 SMNVEV (reference sequence). V gave up 4 bases and J gave up 4 bases, with 19 bases separating them.

V usage is TRBV15 and J usage is TRBJ1-4; no definite D call. Trimming stripped 6 bases from V and 3 bases from J, with 8 bases between. CDR3 length: 13 amino acids. The germline V gene encodes CDR1 LNHNV and CDR2 YYDKDF (reference sequence). CDR3 in amino acids: CATRVLANEKLFF. CDR3 nucleotide sequence: TGTGCCACCAGGGTTCTAGCTAATGAAAAACTGTTTTTT.

In its sample, this clone was seen a few times. CDR3 in DNA: TGCGCCAGCAGCCAAGTTGGGGCAGGAAGTAATGAGCAGTTCTTC. This gives the protein CASSQVGAGSNEQFF. The chain uses TRBV4-3 and TRBJ2-1; D might be TRBD1 (5 bases). V gave up 1 base and J gave up 7 bases, with 14 bases separating them. The length of the CDR3 is 15 residues. CDR1 and CDR2 from the germline V gene are LGHNA and YSLEER.

This clone showed up many times. This chain joins TRBV4-2 and TRBJ1-2; unclear D gene. V was pared by 1 base and J by 7 bases, with 19 bases between. Germline CDR1 LGHNA, CDR2 YNFKEQ. The CDR3 runs to 16 residues. CDR3 bases: TGTGCCAGCAGCCAAGTTGGTACAGACCGAGGGAGTGGCTACACCTTC. Translated: CASSQVGTDRGSGYTF.

This CDR3 reads CASSPGRGSGANVLTF. CDR3 sequence (DNA): TGTGCCAGCAGCCCTGGACGGGGCTCTGGGGCCAACGTCCTGACTTTC. This chain links TRBV7-8 with TRBJ2-6, with D tentatively TRBD2 (5 bases). The CDR3 runs 16 residues. Germline V gene sequence: CDR1 SGHVS, CDR2 FQNEAQ. V lost 5 bases and J 0 bases, leaving 11 bases between the germline ends.

This clone showed up just once. V is TRBV28 and J is TRBJ1-5, with D possibly being TRBD1 (6 bases). CDR1 and CDR2 from the germline V gene are MDHEN and SYDVKM. The CDR3 is 19 residues long. Trimming pared 3 bases from V and 0 bases from J, leaving 21 bases between. The CDR3 loop is CASSFQGSLSWGSNQPQHF. Here the CDR3 DNA reads TGTGCCAGCAGTTTCCAGGGGTCGCTAAGTTGGGGTAGCAATCAGCCCCAGCATTTT.

The CDR3 DNA reads as TGTGCCAGCAGGCTCTCGGACAGGGGGAATCAGCCCCAGCATTTT. Translation gives CASRLSDRGNQPQHF. The V call is TRBV28, the J call TRBJ1-5, with TRBD1 identical over 10 bases. CDR3 length: 15 residues. V lost 6 bases and J lost 4; bases outside the gene matches: 6. The V gene's germline CDR1 is MDHEN and CDR2 SYDVKM.